This entry describes one T cell receptor (beta chain). Only a few counts were recorded for this clonotype. Its antigen has not been determined. No much larger clone is present one base from it, and per-base qualities are unavailable. These data belong to a study of identical twins (dated by TCRdb to about 2016). Turning to the overall study: To test whether fetal clonotypes persist, the study used deep sequencing on TCR alpha and beta repertoires from monozygotic twins, unrelated adults of various ages, and cord blood. To rule out contamination, the twin experiments were replicated at different times with different library preparation protocols.

Every donor in the study was a healthy Caucasian. The twin cohort consisted of three pairs of female monozygotic twins, all aged roughly 18 to 29 years. RNA for TCR libraries was isolated from peripheral blood mononuclear cells. The receptor library was made with 5' RACE. The sequencer listed for this sample is Illumina HiSeq 2000. Template switching added a universal primer binding site, and the final cDNA carried a unique molecular identifier that allowed TCR cDNA molecules to be counted accurately. Specific primers in the conserved constant-segment region were used to synthesize first-strand cDNA for TCR alpha and beta chains. To control for contamination, each cDNA library was double barcoded with a SMART-Mk sample barcode plus Illumina barcodes. TruSeq adapter sequences and Illumina sample barcodes were added in two successive PCR steps. The TCR alpha and beta cDNA libraries were sequenced on the Illumina HiSeq platform using custom primers. The authors' analysis ran thus. Unique molecular identifiers were extracted from raw reads with MiGEC, and CDR3 positions were determined with MiXCR. For each individual, recombination models were inferred using an EM algorithm with the repgenHMM and IGoR tools. Shared clonotypes were analyzed with the tcR package in R, and sharing was normalized by the product of cloneset sizes. Out-of-frame nonproductive sequences were analyzed to study raw recombination free of thymic and clonal selection effects. TCRdb ran its own pipeline on the public reads, namely fastp trimming at Q25 and MiXCR clone calling, and kept in-frame beta chains. Each CDR3 protein gets just one entry, which takes the most common genes and DNA from the rows behind it. Here the V and J calls rest on TCRdb's processing, not on the authors' analysis. The sample table contains about 690,000 distinct CDR3 sequences; only one count was recorded for 21% of them. The biggest ten clones account for about 4.5% of the sample.

Here is what the overall study found, with its caveats: Abundant cord blood beta clonotypes had fewer insertions, young adult naive repertoires showed a similar but weaker trend, and memory repertoires showed no such trend. Zero-insertion analyses could be partly confounded by invariant T cells such as MAIT and iNKT, though diverse VJ usage argued against such confounding for most clonotypes. Recombination models systematically underestimated out-of-frame TCR alpha sharing in monozygotic twins but agreed with sharing between unrelated individuals. The excess sharing between twins in beta out-of-frame sequences was weaker because fewer shared sequences reduced the signal-to-noise ratio. Because the same donors could not be followed over many years, the conclusions relied on cross-sectional statistical analysis. Compared with coincidental sharing between unrelated individuals, out-of-frame TCR alpha sequences shared between twins showed an excess of sequences with low generation probability.

For this chain, trimming is 9 bases at the V end and 9 bases at the J end, and the number of junction bases without a gene match is 16. The CDR3 measures 15 amino acids from cysteine to phenylalanine. The CDR3 DNA has 45 bases and is translated from base 1. CDR1 ENHRY and CDR2 SYGVKD are derived from the germline V gene. These records were also assigned to another study, of T cells expressing NK-cell markers. Per the second study: Three sorted T-cell subsets (CD3+CD56+NKG2C+, CD3+CD56+NKG2C- and CD3+CD56-NKG2C+) from 7 to 9 donors had their TCR beta-chain repertoires profiled. Among the eight sequenced donors, seven were HCMV-seropositive and one was HCMV-seronegative. In several experiments an anti-gammadeltaTCR antibody was added to restrict sorting to alphabetaTCR-expressing T cells. For several donors, the dominant CD3+CD56+NKG2C+ clonotypes were among the top 10 CD8+ clonotypes and accounted for 1.0-7.0% of CD8+ T cells. Those dominant clonotypes were again the most abundant among CD3+CD56-NKG2C+ cells in a handful of donors, at about 28.3-60.1%. Whether the expanded NKG2C-expressing T cell clones were specific for HCMV antigens remained unclear. Randomly selected healthy volunteers, three men and five women, were used as the eight sequenced donors. HCMV-specific IgG was detected in serum with a commercial ELISA kit to determine HCMV serostatus. For roughly six donors, bulk peripheral blood T-cell repertoires were additionally sequenced from unsorted PBMC. MIGEC handled demultiplexing of the reads and grouping by UMI, while MiTCR was used to assemble and quantify clonotypes. To exclude erroneous sequences, any TCR cDNA sequence not supported by at least two reads was discarded. Downstream repertoire analysis used the tcR package, and clonotypes were matched across fractions by CDR3 nucleotide sequence plus V segment. Antigen specificity was annotated against VDJdb with VDJmatch, allowing one amino acid substitution in CDR3.

The clonotype originates from a woman in her late teens or twenties in good health. The sequencing sample was made of PBMCs. The rearranged chain carries TRBV10-3 and TRBJ2-1; 8 nucleotides in the junction match TRBD2. The CDR3 has the sequence CAIASGTRRTLEQFF. The sequenced DNA: TGTGCCATAGCCTCCGGGACTAGGAGGACTCTTGAGCAGTTCTTC.